The T cell receptor (beta chain) under discussion was sequenced for a study of T-cell memory formation after mild COVID-19. Study information: There were largely donor-specific TCR clusters. Regarding the study as a whole: Contracting CD4+ clones sat mainly in CM and EM; CD8+ in EMRA. A subset of responding clones appeared in pre-infection memory, suggesting cross-reactive memory joined. The study found balanced CD4/CD8 in clones contracting day 15 to 85 and a CD4+ lean in later expanders.

This clonotype was seen ten or more times. Its specificity is not known. Trimming removed 5 bases from V and 0 bases from J; junction bases left unmatched: 10. The CDR3 is 17 amino acids. Germline CDR1 and CDR2: DFQATT and SNEGSKA (reference sequence). TCRdb recomputed calls from the 5' RACE reads with MiXCR, one row per CDR3 protein. The data show over 120,000 distinct CDR3 sequences, about 6.1% seen once. This TCR was sampled from an adult woman who had mild COVID-19 (a few samples of this study predate the infection). Cell type and time point are not known. The chain couples TRBV20-1 to TRBJ2-3; 11 bases fit TRBD2. The sequencing input was PBMCs or a T cell subset sorted from them (not recorded which). Here the CDR3 reads CSAYRLAGYFSTDTQYF. CDR3 sequence (DNA): TGCAGTGCTTATCGACTAGCGGGGTACTTTAGCACAGATACGCAGTATTTT.